This TCR beta chain was recorded in a study of T cell responses to AZD1222 COVID-19 vaccine (dated by TCRdb to the early 2020s). About the study as a whole: A total of around 240 trial participants underwent TCR sequencing, of whom about 210 had received two doses of AZD1222 and about 26 had received two doses of the MenACWY control vaccine. Trial participants were enrolled into age subgroups of 18-55, 56-69 and 70-plus years, which contained 148, 28 and 57 TCR-sequenced participants, respectively.

Looking up the germline V gene yields CDR1 SGHNT and CDR2 YENEEA. The junction shows trimming of 2 bases on V and 5 bases on J, plus 4 bases between the germline ends. Its CDR3 holds 13 amino acids, cysteine through phenylalanine. Kept here is only the CDR3 DNA, which spans 39 bases and is read in frame from base 1. The CDR3 regions of human TCRbeta chains were subjected to immunosequencing. On the study's bioinformatics: TCRs in the repertoires were compared against a reference library of SARS-CoV-2-specific TCRs that had been generated with the MIRA antigen-specificity platform. Breadth meant the fraction of unique TCRs that were SARS-CoV-2-associated, whereas depth meant the fraction of total T cells that were SARS-CoV-2-associated. Using the MIRA data, each spike-specific TCR was mapped to the spike region that the TCR reacts to and placed in a CD4 or CD8 class. Log10-transformed breadth and depth values were compared by one-way ANOVA with Sidak's multiple comparisons tests. TCRdb took over this immuneACCESS table, retaining in-frame rearrangements with V and J assigned. Such tables are incomplete; in checked studies, under half of the missing clones stem from an unresolved V gene, and the remainder is unexplained. Clone size and V and J calls were adopted from that table, with D and trimming inferred from the DNA. The table for this sample lists more than 85,000 clones; roughly 90% of them were counted only once. The ten largest clones take up approximately 15% of the sample.

Summary of the overall study and its limitations: No day 14 peak-response samples were available, so repertoires were characterized only after the peak T cell response. Participants were mostly white British and included more females than males, and it was suggested by the authors that clonal diversity may have been underestimated. After two AZD1222 doses, spike-specific TCR breadth and depth were significantly higher than at day 0 and than in MenACWY recipients. Conclusions about previously exposed vaccinees are limited, since just a handful of AZD1222 recipients were seropositive for SARS-CoV-2 at baseline. Epitopes outside the regions mutated in the B.1.351 and B.1.1.7 variants were reportedly recognized by nearly half of the unique spike-specific TCRs. The 56-69-year group was small, and its depth increase did not reach significance, likely because of low power. Vaccine-associated CD4 TCRs spanned the whole spike protein, with dominant responses in regions 160-218 and 743-854.

Details on this clone: Its antigen remains unidentified. No qualities accompany the bases; no much larger clone lies one base away.

The meaning of the sample's time point label: about 28 days (+/-7) after the second vaccine dose. Because spike-specific TCR depth and breadth did not differ between the two schedules, AZD1222 recipients who got a second dose at roughly 4 weeks were pooled with those who got a second dose at roughly 12 weeks. Samples from vaccinated people were obtained from the UK trials COV001 and COV002, which included a single-blind randomized controlled phase 2/3 trial of AZD1222 (ChAdOx1 nCoV-19) in healthy adults. For TCRbeta chain sequencing, PBMC samples were collected from trial participants at day 0 and at day 28 after the second dose.

This clonotype was obtained from an adult who received the AZD1222 COVID-19 vaccine. The sequence links TRBV11-3 to TRBJ1-6; confidence is insufficient to name the D gene. Sequences were derived from peripheral blood, sampled 28 days after the second AZD1222 dose. Here is the DNA: TGTGCCAGCAGCTTAAGGAATAATTCACCCCTCCACTTT. Translated, it reads CASSLRNNSPLHF.